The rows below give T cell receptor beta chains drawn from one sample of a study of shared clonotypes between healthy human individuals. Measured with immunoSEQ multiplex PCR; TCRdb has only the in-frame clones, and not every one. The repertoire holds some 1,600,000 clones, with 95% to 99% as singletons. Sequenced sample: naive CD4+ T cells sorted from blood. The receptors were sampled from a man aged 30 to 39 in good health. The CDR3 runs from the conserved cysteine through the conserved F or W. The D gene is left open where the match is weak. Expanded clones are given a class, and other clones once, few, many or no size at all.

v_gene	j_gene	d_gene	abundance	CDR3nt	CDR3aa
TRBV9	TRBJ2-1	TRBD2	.	TGTGCCAGCAGCGTAACAGCGGGAGGGGGTGAGCAGTTCTTC	CASSVTAGGGEQFF
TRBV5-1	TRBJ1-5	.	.	TGCGCCAGCAGCTTGGGTACCAATCAGCCCCAGCATTTT	CASSLGTNQPQHF
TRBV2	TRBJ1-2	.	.	TGTGCCAGCAGTGAACTTGCCAGCCGAGGCTACACCTTC	CASSELASRGYTF
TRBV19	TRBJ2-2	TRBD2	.	TGTGCCAGTAGTTTGCTAGCGGGAGGCGTCACCGGGGAGCTGTTTTTT	CASSLLAGGVTGELFF
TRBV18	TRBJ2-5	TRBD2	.	TGTGCCAGCTCACCTAGAACTCGACTAGCCGGAGGAGGGAAAGAGACCCAGTACTTC	CASSPRTRLAGGGKETQYF
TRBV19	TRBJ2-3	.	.	TGTGCCAGTAGTAGAAGGACAGTTAGCACAGATACGCAGTATTTT	CASSRRTVSTDTQYF
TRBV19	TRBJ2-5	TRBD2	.	TGTGCCAGTAGTCCGCAGCGGGAGGCATCAGAGACCCAGTACTTC	CASSPQREASETQYF
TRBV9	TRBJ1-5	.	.	TGTGCCAGCAGCGGAGACCCGGGCGGGGTAGGGGGGCAGCCCCAGCATTTT	CASSGDPGGVGGQPQHF
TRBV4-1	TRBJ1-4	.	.	TGCGCCAGCAGCCGAGACCGAAAACTGTTTTTT	CASSRDRKLFF
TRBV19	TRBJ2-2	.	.	TGTGCCAGTAGTATAAGGGGGTGGAACACCGGGGAGCTGTTTTTT	CASSIRGWNTGELFF
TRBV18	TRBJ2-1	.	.	TGTGCCAGCTCACGGGAGGGGGCCCGAGGGGATGAGCAGTTCTTC	CASSREGARGDEQFF
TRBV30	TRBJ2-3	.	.	TGTGCCTGGACACACACAGATACGCAGTATTTT	CAWTHTDTQYF
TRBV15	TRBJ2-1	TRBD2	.	TGTGCCACCAGCAGAGGGGGAGCGGGATCTACTGAGCAGTTCTTC	CATSRGGAGSTEQFF
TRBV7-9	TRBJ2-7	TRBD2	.	TGTGCCAGCAGCTTTGGGAGCGGGAGGTTCAGAGACTTCTACGAGCAGTACTTC	CASSFGSGRFRDFYEQYF
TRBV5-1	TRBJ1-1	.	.	TGCGCCAGCAGTCCAGGGACGGTGAACACTGAAGCTTTCTTT	CASSPGTVNTEAFF
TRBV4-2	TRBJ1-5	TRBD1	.	TGTGCCAGCAGCCAAGAGGGACAGGCAGATTATAGCAATCAGCCCCAGCATTTT	CASSQEGQADYSNQPQHF
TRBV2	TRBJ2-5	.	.	TGTGCCAGCAGGGAGGACACGCAAAGGGTGGAGACCCAGTACTTC	CASREDTQRVETQYF
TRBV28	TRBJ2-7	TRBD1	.	TGTGCCAGCAGAATTTCAGGGGGCGCCGAGCAGTACTTC	CASRISGGAEQYF
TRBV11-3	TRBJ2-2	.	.	TGTGCCAGCAGCGGACTGGGACAGAACACCGGGGAGCTGTTTTTT	CASSGLGQNTGELFF
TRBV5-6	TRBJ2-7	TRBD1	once	TGTGCCAGCAGCCCAACCCGGGACAGGGCCTACGAGCAGTACTTC	CASSPTRDRAYEQYF
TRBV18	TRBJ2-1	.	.	TGTGCCAGCTCACCACCGATAGCGTCAGAGGTCAGGAATGAGCAGTTCTTC	CASSPPIASEVRNEQFF
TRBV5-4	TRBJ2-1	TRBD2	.	TGTGCCAGCAGTTTTATTACTAGCGGGAGATACAATGAGCAGTTCTTC	CASSFITSGRYNEQFF
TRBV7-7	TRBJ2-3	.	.	TGTGCTAGCAGCCCTAATTGGGTTAATGGCGGGCCCGATACGCAGTATTTT	CASSPNWVNGGPDTQYF
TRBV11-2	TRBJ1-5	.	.	TGTGCCAGCAGCTTAGGGGGTAACAATCAGCCCCAGCATTTT	CASSLGGNNQPQHF
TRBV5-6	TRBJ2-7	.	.	TGTGCCAGCAGCTTGTTCTCGAAAGGGCAGTACTTC	CASSLFSKGQYF
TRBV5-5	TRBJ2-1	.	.	TGTGCCAGCAGCTCTCCTGGATGGGACCGGAATGAGCAGTTCTTC	CASSSPGWDRNEQFF